This T cell receptor (beta chain) originates from a study of cytomegalovirus exposure and HLA in healthy donors. On this clone itself: Its antigen remains unidentified.

The table came from immunoSEQ multiplex PCR; TCRdb's copy has only in-frame clones and leaves some out. The table has fewer than 200,000 clones, roughly 89% seen once. The V segment lost 5 bases and the J segment 8 bases; nucleotides outside the gene matches: 11. CDR1 and CDR2 from the germline V gene are SGDLS and YYNGEE. The CDR3 contains 14 residues. Points from the study as a whole: The listing of 160 or so TCR beta chains classed them as cytomegalovirus-associated.

The clonotype was recovered from a woman between 18 and 29 years old in good health and CMV-seropositive. V is TRBV9 and J is TRBJ1-2, with 8 bases matching TRBD1. The sample was PBMCs. CDR3 DNA: TGTGCCAGCAGTCCTGGGACAGGAGCGCGCGGCTACACCTTC. Amino acids: CASSPGTGARGYTF. Full variable domain (outside the CDR3, taken from reference TRBV9 and TRBJ1-2): DSGVTQTPKHLITATGQRVTLRCSPRSGDLSVYWYQQSLDQGLQFLIQYYNGEERAKGNILERFSAQQFPDLHSELNLSSLELGDSALYFCASSPGTGARGYTFGSGTRLTVV.